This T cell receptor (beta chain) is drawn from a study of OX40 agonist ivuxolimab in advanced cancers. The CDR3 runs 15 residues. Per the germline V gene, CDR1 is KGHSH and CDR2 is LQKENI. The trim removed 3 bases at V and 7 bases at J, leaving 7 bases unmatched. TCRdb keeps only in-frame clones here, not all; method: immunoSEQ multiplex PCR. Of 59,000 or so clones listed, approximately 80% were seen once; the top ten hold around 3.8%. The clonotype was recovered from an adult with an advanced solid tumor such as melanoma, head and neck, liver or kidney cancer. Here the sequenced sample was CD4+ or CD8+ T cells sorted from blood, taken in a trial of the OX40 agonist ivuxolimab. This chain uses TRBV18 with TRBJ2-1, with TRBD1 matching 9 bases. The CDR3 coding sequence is TGTGCCAGCTCACCGAGACAGGGGGGTACTAATGAGCAGTTCTTC. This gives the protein CASSPRQGGTNEQFF.